These 29 T cell receptor beta chains originate from one sample sequenced in a study of blood T cell repertoires in COVID-19. Clones were sequenced by immunoSEQ multiplex PCR, and TCRdb holds only the in-frame ones, with some missing. The sample includes about 45,000 clones, around 84% of them seen just once. The sequenced sample was peripheral blood. The receptors were sampled from a human donor in a cohort sampled during active COVID-19.

The rearrangement uses TRBV4-2 and TRBJ2-7; 12 bases line up with TRBD2. The CDR3 is 17 residues long. Germline V gives CDR1 LGHNA, CDR2 YNFKEQ. V lost 5 bases and J lost 5; bases outside the gene matches: 13. DNA of the CDR3: TGTGCCAGCAGCAGGGATCTGACTAGCGGGGGCGGCCACGAGCAGTACTTC. The encoded protein is CASSRDLTSGGGHEQYF.

This clone showed up just once. This rearrangement joins TRBV7-3 to TRBJ2-2; TRBD2 agrees at 9 bases. This CDR3 is 16 amino acids long. V lost 5 bases to trimming and J lost 0 bases; unmatched junction nucleotides: 4. Germline V gives CDR1 SGHTA, CDR2 FQGTGA. DNA of the CDR3: TGTGCCAGCAGCGCGATAGCGGGGGCGAACACCGGGGAGCTGTTTTTT. The encoded protein is CASSAIAGANTGELFF.

This chain uses TRBV20-1 with TRBJ2-1; D not certain. Looked up from germline, CDR1 is DFQATT and CDR2 is SNEGSKA (reference sequence). The CDR3 contains 13 residues. The V end was cut by 3 bases, the J end by 6 bases, with 12 bases between. The CDR3 bases are TGCAGTGCTAGTACCCCCCCTAGCAATGAGCAGTTCTTC. It translates to CSASTPPSNEQFF.

At least ten counts were recorded for this clone. The CDR3 DNA reads TGTGCCAGCAGCTTACACGGTAGTAGCACTGAAGCTTTCTTT. Residues: CASSLHGSSTEAFF. The chain carries TRBV11-2 and TRBJ1-1; D is uncertain. CDR1 is SGHAT and CDR2 is FQNNGV in the germline V gene. The CDR3 spans 14 residues. V shed 2 bases and J shed 4 bases, with 11 bases lying between them.

V gene TRBV5-1 combines with J gene TRBJ1-1; 10 bases align to TRBD1. The CDR3 totals 13 residues. V trimming: 7 bases; J trimming: 3 bases; junction bases outside the gene matches: 3. CDR1 SGHRS and CDR2 YFSETQ come from the germline V gene. CDR3 coding DNA: TGCGCCAGCGGGACAGGGGACGACACTGAAGCTTTCTTT. Translated, it gives CASGTGDDTEAFF.

The V gene is TRBV2, the J gene TRBJ1-4; the match to TRBD1 covers 8 bases. The germline gives CDR1 SNHLY, CDR2 FYNNEI. The CDR3 runs 15 residues. J was trimmed by 4 bases and V by 6 bases; bases with no gene match: 7. The CDR3 spells CASREQGEVNEKLFF. As DNA, the CDR3 is TGTGCCAGCAGAGAACAGGGGGAAGTTAATGAAAAACTGTTTTTT. Supplemented by reference TRBV2 and TRBJ1-4, the full variable domain reads EPEVTQTPSHQVTQMGQEVILRCVPISNHLYFYWYRQILGQKVEFLVSFYNNEISEKSEIFDDQFSVERPDGSNFTLKIRSTKLEDSAMYFCASREQGEVNEKLFFGSGTQLSVL.

The genes are TRBV7-2 and TRBJ2-1; 7 bases match TRBD1. This CDR3 comprises 16 residues. Germline V gives CDR1 SGHTA, CDR2 FQGNSA. Losses at the gene ends were 2 bases for V and 3 bases for J; bases not matched to a gene: 7. CDR3 coding DNA: TGTGCCAGCAGCTTAAGTGGGGCAGGGGGCTACAATGAGCAGTTCTTC. It yields the protein CASSLSGAGGYNEQFF.

This chain links TRBV15 with TRBJ2-1; the D gene is possibly TRBD2 (5 bases). The germline CDR1 and CDR2 sequences are LNHNV and YYDKDF (reference sequence). The V and J ends lost 3 bases and 7 bases respectively, with 22 bases between them. The CDR3 is 17 residues long. CDR3 in amino acids: CATSSRPSLSSVNEQFF. CDR3 nucleotides: TGTGCCACCAGCAGCAGACCTAGCTTAAGTTCGGTGAATGAGCAGTTCTTC.

This clone was picked up one time. The chain uses TRBV7-9 and TRBJ1-6, with D hard to call. The length of the CDR3 is 12 residues. Trimming cost V 3 bases and J 10 bases, with 7 bases left between them. From germline, CDR1 is SEHNR and CDR2 FQNEAQ (reference sequence). For the CDR3, the DNA is TGTGCCAGCAGCTTCCCAGGCTCACCCCTCCACTTT. Translating gives CASSFPGSPLHF. Combining the CDR3 with reference TRBV7-9 and TRBJ1-6 gives the whole variable domain DTGVSQNPRHKITKRGQNVTFRCDPISEHNRLYWYRQTLGQGPEFLTYFQNEAQLEKSRLLSDRFSAERPKGSFSTLEIQRTEQGDSAMYLCASSFPGSPLHFGNGTRLTVT.

The chain joins TRBV4-2 to TRBJ1-4; unclear D gene. There are 15 residues in the CDR3. Germline V CDR1 and CDR2: LGHNA, YNFKEQ. Trimming cost V 3 bases and J 6 bases, with 14 bases left between them. CDR3 sequence reads: CASSHKPVSDEKLFF. CDR3 coding DNA: TGTGCCAGCAGCCACAAACCCGTGTCGGATGAAAAACTGTTTTTT.

The chain employs TRBV9 and TRBJ2-5; 13 bases are a match to TRBD2. Trimming at V came to 0 bases and at J to 5 bases, leaving 4 bases not matched to a gene. The CDR3 is made up of 16 amino acids. Per germline, CDR1 SGDLS and CDR2 YYNGEE. The chain's CDR3 is CASSVATSGGVETQYF. The DNA for the CDR3 is TGTGCCAGCAGCGTAGCTACTAGCGGGGGGGTTGAGACCCAGTACTTC.

V is TRBV6-2 or TRBV6-3 and J is TRBJ1-1, with 10 positions matching TRBD1. Per the germline V gene, CDR1 is MNHEY and CDR2 is SVGEGT. V shed 4 bases, J shed 5 bases, and the junction held 13 bases outside the gene matches. The CDR3 covers 17 residues. CDR3 sequence (DNA): TGTGCCAGCAGTTCCGGGGACAGGGGCCATCGAGAAACTGAAGCTTTCTTT. Translated, it gives CASSSGDRGHRETEAFF.

The V call is TRBV24-1, the J call TRBJ2-2, with 9 positions matching TRBD1. V gave up 3 bases and J gave up 7 bases; unmatched junction bases: 8. Germline loops: CDR1 KGHDR, CDR2 SFDVKD. This CDR3 region has 16 residues. The CDR3 DNA sequence: TGTGCCACCAGTGATCGCGCGGACAGGGGTCGCGGGGAGCTGTTTTTT. Translated, it gives CATSDRADRGRGELFF.

This chain uses TRBV4-1 with TRBJ1-1, with D possibly being TRBD1 (6 bases). Germline CDR1 is MGHRA and CDR2 is YSYEKL. The CDR3 sequence is 12 residues long. Trimming shortened V by 5 bases and J by 11 bases, and 15 bases separated the two germline ends. The CDR3: CASSTQGSVAFF. CDR3 in DNA: TGCGCCAGCAGCACACAGGGAAGTGTGGCTTTCTTT.

The genes are TRBV6-1 and TRBJ2-5, with 9 bases identical to TRBD1. The CDR3 has 16 amino acids. The ends lost 3 bases at V and 6 bases at J; junction bases unmatched: 11. The V gene's germline CDR1 is MNHNS and CDR2 SASEGT. CDR3 DNA: TGTGCCAGCAGTGAGTTGGTTCGGGACAGGGTGAAGACCCAGTACTTC. Encoded protein: CASSELVRDRVKTQYF.

CDR3 nucleotides: TGTGCCAGCAGCTTAGGGGCAGGGGTCACTGAAGCTTTCTTT. Translation: CASSLGAGVTEAFF. The V and J genes are TRBV11-2 and TRBJ1-1; tentatively, D is TRBD1 (6 bases). Trimming removed 1 base from V and 4 bases from J, with 10 bases in between. This CDR3 is 14 amino acids long. CDR1 is SGHAT, CDR2 FQNNGV, per germline.

This clone was seen a few times. The gene calls are TRBV7-2 and TRBJ1-1; D not certain. Looked up from germline, CDR1 is SGHTA and CDR2 is FQGNSA. V lost 2 bases to trimming and J lost 0 bases, with 4 bases between them. This CDR3 has 13 residues. DNA of the CDR3: TGTGCCAGCAGCTTACAGTTGAACACTGAAGCTTTCTTT. Amino acid sequence: CASSLQLNTEAFF.

The chain links TRBV7-3 to TRBJ2-1; TRBD1 agrees at 7 bases. CDR3 length equals 15 residues. Trimming cost V 1 base and J 4 bases; bases outside gene matches: 4. CDR1 and CDR2 from the germline V gene are SGHTA and FQGTGA. CDR3 protein: CASSLIEDRYNEQFF. Here the CDR3 DNA reads TGTGCCAGCAGCTTAATTGAGGACAGGTACAATGAGCAGTTCTTC.

This clone was counted once. The CDR3 sequence: CASSPDRSSYEQYV. DNA of the CDR3: TGTGCCAGCAGCCCAGACCGGAGCTCCTACGAGCAGTACGTC. The chain has TRBV7-8 and TRBJ2-7; D remains unclear. V was shortened by 5 bases and J by 0 bases, with 11 bases between the two germline ends. The CDR3 has 14 amino acids. Germline CDR1 SGHVS, CDR2 FQNEAQ.

This chain uses TRBV30 with TRBJ1-5, with 7 bases matching TRBD1. J was trimmed by 4 bases and V by 2 bases; bases with no gene match: 2. The V gene's germline CDR1 is GTSNPN and CDR2 SVGIG (reference sequence). The CDR3 consists of 13 residues. The DNA of the CDR3 is TGTGCCTGGAGTAAACAGGGGAATCAGCCCCAGCATTTT. Its translation is CAWSKQGNQPQHF.

This clone was detected a few times. This chain uses TRBV6-6 with TRBJ1-6; D perhaps matches TRBD1 (6 bases). This CDR3 is 14 amino acids long. Between the trimmed V and J ends, which lost 6 bases and 8 bases, there was a span of 14 bases. Germline V gene sequence: CDR1 MNHNY, CDR2 SVGAGI (reference sequence). The DNA of the CDR3 is TGTGCCAGCAGACTACCAGGGGTGGATTCACCCCTCCACTTT. Translating gives CASRLPGVDSPLHF.

This clone was detected only a few times. The gene calls are TRBV28 and TRBJ2-4; D gene unclear. CDR1 MDHEN and CDR2 SYDVKM come from the germline V gene. The CDR3 runs 12 residues. V lost 8 bases, J lost 0 bases, and 5 bases lay in between. The CDR3 loop reads CASSLAKNIQYF. The CDR3 DNA reads as TGTGCCAGCTCATTAGCCAAAAACATTCAGTACTTC.

V and J are TRBV24-1 and TRBJ2-1, with D maybe TRBD2 (6 bases). The CDR3 extends over 18 amino acids. Trimming took 4 bases from V and 5 from J, leaving 23 bases between them. The germline V gene encodes CDR1 KGHDR and CDR2 SFDVKD. The CDR3 DNA sequence: TGTGCCACCAGTGAATCCGGAAGGTCGGGGGACCTTAACAATGAGCAGTTCTTC. Translating it yields CATSESGRSGDLNNEQFF.

The rearrangement uses TRBV5-1 and TRBJ2-2; 8 bases fit TRBD1. CDR1 and CDR2 (germline): SGHRS, YFSETQ. Trimming removed 1 base from V and 3 bases from J; junction bases left unmatched: 5. The CDR3 covers 16 residues. The DNA of the CDR3 is TGCGCCAGCAGCTTGACCCAGGGGGCGGACACCGGGGAGCTGTTTTTT. It codes for CASSLTQGADTGELFF.

This chain connects TRBV5-8 to TRBJ2-5; a possible D gene is TRBD1 (6 bases). V shed 4 bases and J shed 5 bases, with 15 bases lying between them. CDR1 SGHTS and CDR2 YDEGEE come from the germline V gene. The CDR3 runs 14 residues. The DNA of the CDR3 is TGTGCCAGCAGCAATACAGGGTTGTGGGAGACCCAGTACTTC. Its protein product is CASSNTGLWETQYF.

The chain joins TRBV7-8 to TRBJ1-6, with a possible D match to TRBD1 (5 bases). The CDR3 extends over 15 amino acids. The germline V and J ends were trimmed by 0 bases and 6 bases, with 9 bases remaining between them. Per germline, CDR1 SGHVS and CDR2 FQNEAQ. Here the CDR3 DNA reads TGTGCCAGCAGCTTAGCGCAGGGCCTTAATTCACCCCTCCACTTT. This gives the protein CASSLAQGLNSPLHF.

This chain connects TRBV10-2 to TRBJ1-2; D unclear. V lost 3 bases to trimming and J lost 1 base, with 6 bases between them. Per the germline V gene, CDR1 is WSHSY and CDR2 is SAAADI. This CDR3 is built from 13 residues. The CDR3 nucleotides read TGCGCCAGCAGTGACCCTTTTAACTATGGCTACACCTTC. It encodes CASSDPFNYGYTF.

The genes are TRBV6-6 and TRBJ1-3; the D is unclear. Trimming left V 6 bases short and J 0 bases short, with 9 bases between. Germline assignment: CDR1 MNHNY and CDR2 SVGAGI (reference sequence). The CDR3 runs to 14 residues. The CDR3 region is CASSGGNSGNTIYF. The CDR3 DNA is TGTGCCAGCAGCGGAGGAAACTCTGGAAACACCATATATTTT.

This rearrangement joins TRBV20-1 to TRBJ2-7; no firm D call. The CDR3 contains 13 residues. Trimming took 4 bases from V and 2 from J, leaving 12 bases between them. Per the germline V gene, CDR1 is DFQATT and CDR2 is SNEGSKA (reference sequence). CDR3 bases: TGCAGTGCTATTGACAAAAAGCCCTACGAGCAGTACTTC. This encodes CSAIDKKPYEQYF.